This T cell receptor (beta chain) was retrieved from a study of naive and memory T cell subsets. Amplification of ligated cDNA took four PCR rounds with SP2 and nested alpha and beta constant primers. Alpha and beta constant region primers primed reverse transcription for blood and skin samples. In TCRdb, the UMI-ligation and nested PCR reads were re-called with MiXCR into one record per CDR3 protein. This sample yields around 20,000 distinct CDR3 sequences, of which roughly 5.5% are seen a single time; about 6% belongs to the top ten. The treatment was: skin biopsy from PPD injection site in Mantoux-positive individual. The library had UMIs added by 3' ligation of an oligonucleotide to TCR cDNA. Individuals with a positive Mantoux test gave biopsies from PPD-injected skin. This clonotype came up a few times. Antigen specificity is unknown. Notes on the study in general: This RNA-based method may be sensitive to activation-related transcript changes. Delayed type IV hypersensitivity infiltration was taken to explain higher tuberculin-site TCR counts.

V was pared by 0 bases and J by 3 bases, with 12 bases between. Germline values: CDR1 SGDLS, CDR2 YYNGEE. The CDR3 is 15 amino acids. The source is an adult in good health. Sequencing was performed on skin, taken from a tuberculin skin test site. The V call is TRBV9, the J call TRBJ1-2, with unresolved D. The CDR3 DNA is TGTGCCAGCAGCGTAGCCGACTCAAAGGACTATGGCTACACCTTC. This gives the protein CASSVADSKDYGYTF.